Included here is one T cell receptor beta chain sequence, with context. As yet, its antigen is unknown. V lost 6 bases, J lost 4 bases, and 22 bases lay in between. The CDR3 length is 17 residues. The germline gives CDR1 MNHEY, CDR2 SVGEGT. The sample originates from a study of T cell responses to AZD1222 COVID-19 vaccine. Study-wide findings and caveats: Donor demographics were predominantly white British with a female majority; clonal diversity may be underestimated.

Here immunoSEQ multiplex PCR was the method, and the copy in TCRdb shows in-frame clones only, minus some. The sample lists tens of thousands of clones, about 86% occurring once. The TCR originated in an adult who received the AZD1222 COVID-19 vaccine. The sample was peripheral blood, taken 28 days after the second AZD1222 dose. The chain has TRBV6-2 or TRBV6-3 and TRBJ2-1; a possible D gene is TRBD2 (6 bases). The CDR3 loop reads CASSPTTLARDYNEQFF. CDR3 DNA: TGTGCCAGCAGCCCTACGACGTTAGCGCGGGATTACAATGAGCAGTTCTTC.